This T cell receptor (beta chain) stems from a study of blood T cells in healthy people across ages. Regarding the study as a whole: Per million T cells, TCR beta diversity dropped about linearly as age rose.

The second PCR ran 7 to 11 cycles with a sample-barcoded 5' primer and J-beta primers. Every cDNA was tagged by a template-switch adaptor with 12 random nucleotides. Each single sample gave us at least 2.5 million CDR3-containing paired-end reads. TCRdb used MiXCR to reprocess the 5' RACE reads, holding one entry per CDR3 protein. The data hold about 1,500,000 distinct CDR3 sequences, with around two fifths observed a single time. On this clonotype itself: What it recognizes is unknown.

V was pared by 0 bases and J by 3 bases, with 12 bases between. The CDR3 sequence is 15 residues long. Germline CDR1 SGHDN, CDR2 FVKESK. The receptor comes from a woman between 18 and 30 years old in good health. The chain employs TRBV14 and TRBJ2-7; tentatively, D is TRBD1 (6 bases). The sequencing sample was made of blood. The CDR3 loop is CASSQDPDSYYEQYF. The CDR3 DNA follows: TGTGCCAGCAGCCAAGATCCGGACAGTTACTACGAGCAGTACTTC.